The 20 T cell receptor beta chains listed next were all sequenced from one sample in a study of spatial heterogeneity in lung cancer. Indicated time point: blood at routine non-recurrence follow-up after resection. TCRdb independently ran MiXCR on the 5' RACE reads; one entry per CDR3 protein. The data show under 45,000 distinct CDR3 sequences, approximately 7.5% seen once. Specimen: PBMCs, collected at follow-up. The receptors here all came from a male donor with early-stage non-small cell lung cancer.

This clonotype has ten or more counts. This chain uses TRBV5-4 with TRBJ2-3; possible D gene TRBD2, 5 bases. The ends were cut back, 4 bases at V and 0 bases at J, with 12 bases in the middle. From germline, CDR1 is SGHNT and CDR2 YYREEE (reference sequence). CDR3 length equals 15 residues. In DNA form, the CDR3 reads TGTGCCAGCAGCGGGCCACTAGGGAGCACAGATACGCAGTATTTT. It translates to CASSGPLGSTDTQYF.

This clonotype was seen repeatedly, ten times or more. The chain has TRBV29-1 and TRBJ1-1; D ambiguous. The germline gives CDR1 SQVTM, CDR2 ANQGSEA. The CDR3 loop spans 14 amino acids. V lost 0 bases, J lost 2 bases, and 10 bases lay in between. The CDR3 region is CSVEDDGVNTEAFF. CDR3 coding DNA: TGCAGCGTTGAAGATGACGGGGTTAACACTGAAGCTTTCTTT.

At least ten counts were recorded for this clonotype. The genes are TRBV19 and TRBJ2-1; 8 positions match TRBD1. Germline V gene lookup returns CDR1 LNHDA and CDR2 SQIVND (reference sequence). V shed 0 bases and J 4 bases; nucleotides not matched to a gene: 2. The CDR3 contains 15 residues. The CDR3: CASSIDQGAYNEQFF. Here the CDR3 DNA reads TGTGCCAGTAGTATAGACCAGGGGGCTTACAATGAGCAGTTCTTC.

In this sample, this clonotype turned up a few times. The chain uses TRBV5-6 and TRBJ2-1; D is undetermined. The CDR3 extends over 14 amino acids. Between the trimmed V and J ends, which lost 0 bases and 10 bases, there was a span of 14 bases. Germline V gives CDR1 SGHDT, CDR2 YYEEEE. CDR3 coding DNA: TGTGCCAGCAGCTTGGTTGGGTTTAGTGGGGAGCAGTTCTTC. The encoded protein is CASSLVGFSGEQFF.

This clonotype has ten or more counts. The chain couples TRBV7-6 to TRBJ2-1; perhaps TRBD1 as D (5 bases). Trimming took off 4 bases at V and 9 bases at J, with 13 bases between the two ends. Per germline, CDR1 SGHVS and CDR2 FNYEAQ. This CDR3 is 13 amino acids long. The CDR3 spells CASSSSPGFEQFF. The CDR3 region has the DNA TGTGCCAGCAGCTCATCGCCAGGGTTTGAGCAGTTCTTC. The entire variable domain, with the rest obtained from reference TRBV7-6 and TRBJ2-1, is as follows: GAGVSQSPRYKVTKRGQDVALRCDPISGHVSLYWYRQALGQGPEFLTYFNYEAQQDKSGLPNDRFSAERPEGSISTLTIQRTEQRDSAMYRCASSSSPGFEQFFGPGTRLTVL.

This clonotype was seen many times. The chain carries TRBV12-3 or TRBV12-4 and TRBJ1-2; 8 bases line up with TRBD1. The J segment lost 5 bases and the V segment lost 6 bases, leaving 8 bases of the junction unmatched. This CDR3 has 14 amino acids. CDR3 DNA sequence: TGTGCCAGCAGCTCAGGGGGCGCCGAGTATGGCTACACCTTC. Protein product: CASSSGGAEYGYTF.

The table lists this clonotype with a few counts. The V and J genes are TRBV24-1 and TRBJ2-2; D might be TRBD1 (5 bases). Deletions cut 3 bases from V and 4 bases from J, with 14 bases between. The germline CDR1 and CDR2 sequences are KGHDR and SFDVKD. The CDR3 contains 16 residues. CDR3 region: CATSDDVGPSTGELFF. CDR3 coding DNA: TGTGCCACCAGTGATGATGTGGGGCCAAGCACCGGGGAGCTGTTTTTT.

A remark on this clonotype: One end of the junction varies from germline; a read error may be responsible. V is TRBV5-1 and J is TRBJ2-7, with 12 bases identical to TRBD2. CDR3 length: 14 amino acids. Per the germline V gene, CDR1 is SGHRS and CDR2 is YFSETQ. CDR3 loop: CASSLLAGGPSWDF. DNA for the CDR3: TGCGCCAGCAGCCTCCTAGCGGGGGGGCCGTCCTGGGACTTC.

Only a few counts were recorded for this clonotype. The chain employs TRBV6-5 and TRBJ1-6, with a possible D match to TRBD1 (5 bases). The V and J ends lost 0 bases and 13 bases respectively, with 16 bases between them. The V gene's germline CDR1 is MNHEY and CDR2 SVGAGI. This CDR3 is 15 amino acids long. CDR3 nucleotide sequence: TGTGCCAGCAGTTACTCGTGGGCAGGGAAATCGCCCCTCCACTTT. This sequence encodes CASSYSWAGKSPLHF.

Concerning this clonotype itself: A much larger clone differs from this one at a single base, so this may be a read error. V and J are TRBV11-2 and TRBJ1-2; possible D gene TRBD1, 5 bases. Germline CDR1 and CDR2: SGHAT and FQNNGV. CDR3 length: 13 residues. V shed 3 bases and J shed 4 bases, with 9 bases lying between them. The CDR3 sequence: CASSLGLPYGYTF. In nucleotides, the CDR3 is TGTGCCAGCAGCTTGGGACTTCCCTATGGCTACACCTTC.

This clonotype was recorded at least ten times. This chain links TRBV30 with TRBJ2-4; 7 bases fit TRBD1. Germline values: CDR1 GTSNPN, CDR2 SVGIG (reference sequence). The CDR3 runs to 13 residues. V lost 3 bases and J lost 7; bases outside the gene matches: 6. This chain's CDR3 is CAWRLTGVNIQYF. The CDR3 DNA reads TGTGCCTGGAGACTTACAGGGGTGAACATTCAGTACTTC.

This clonotype was counted at least ten times. V gene TRBV7-3 combines with J gene TRBJ2-2, with 9 nucleotides matching TRBD1. V lost 5 bases to trimming and J lost 1 base; unmatched junction nucleotides: 2. The germline V gene has CDR1 SGHTA and CDR2 FQGTGA. The CDR3 runs to 15 residues. CDR3 coding DNA: TGTGCCAGCAGCCCGGACAGGGGGAACACCGGGGAGCTGTTTTTT. Translated: CASSPDRGNTGELFF.

This clonotype appeared many times. The chain is built from TRBV10-3 and TRBJ2-5; no firm D call. CDR1 ENHRY and CDR2 SYGVKD come from the germline V gene. The CDR3 consists of 14 residues. With 1 base removed from V and 3 bases from J, the gap between germline ends came to 9 bases. CDR3 coding DNA: TGTGCCATCAGTGAGTTCAGACGAGAAGAGACCCAGTACTTC. Translation gives CAISEFRREETQYF.

This clonotype was counted many times. The J gene is TRBJ1-5, the V gene TRBV20-1, with D unresolved. In germline, CDR1 is DFQATT, CDR2 SNEGSKA (reference sequence). The CDR3 spans 13 residues. Trimming took off 0 bases at V and 3 bases at J, with 6 bases between the two ends. CDR3 protein: CSAREQINQPQHF. The DNA for the CDR3 is TGCAGTGCTAGAGAACAGATCAATCAGCCCCAGCATTTT.

This clonotype was counted at least ten times. This chain uses TRBV14 with TRBJ2-1; 8 nucleotides agree with TRBD2. After removal of 1 base from V and 7 bases from J, the junction contained 3 bases not matched to a gene. The CDR3 spans 14 residues. The germline gives CDR1 SGHDN, CDR2 FVKESK. CDR3 protein: CASSQVVAGNEQFF. CDR3 in DNA: TGTGCCAGCAGCCAAGTGGTAGCGGGGAATGAGCAGTTCTTC.

In this sample, this clonotype turned up many times. The V and J genes are TRBV5-1 and TRBJ2-2; a weak D match, TRBD2 (5 bases). Trimming shortened V by 1 base and J by 4 bases, and 11 bases separated the two germline ends. Germline V gene sequence: CDR1 SGHRS, CDR2 YFSETQ. The CDR3 covers 15 residues. CDR3 in amino acids: CASSLSSPPTGELFF. The DNA for the CDR3 is TGCGCCAGCAGCTTGTCTAGCCCCCCCACCGGGGAGCTGTTTTTT.

This clonotype was counted ten times or more. A read error may produce the germline difference seen at one junction end. The V call is TRBV30, the J call TRBJ1-6; D is uncertain. CDR1 is GTSNPN, CDR2 SVGIG, per germline (reference sequence). The CDR3 covers 15 residues. The CDR3 DNA is TGTGCCCGGAGGTTATCGGGCTCCTATAATTCACCCCTCCACTTT. It is translated as CARRLSGSYNSPLHF.

This clonotype was detected ten times or more. The V and J genes are TRBV6-5 and TRBJ2-7; TRBD2 matches 8 bases. Trimming removed 3 bases from V and 9 bases from J; junction bases left unmatched: 10. The CDR3 is made up of 14 amino acids. CDR1 and CDR2 from the germline V gene are MNHEY and SVGAGI. The CDR3 DNA is TGTGCCAGCAGTTATGGACTAGCAGCCGGAGTGCAGTACTTC. This gives the protein CASSYGLAAGVQYF.

This clonotype has a handful of counts. The chain combines TRBV28 with TRBJ2-7; 10 nucleotides align to TRBD2. The germline V gene has CDR1 MDHEN and CDR2 SYDVKM. The trim removed 4 bases at V and 6 bases at J, leaving 6 bases unmatched. The CDR3 contains 14 residues. CDR3 residues: CASSSLASGSEQYF. The CDR3 region has the DNA TGTGCCAGCAGTTCGCTAGCTAGCGGGAGCGAGCAGTACTTC.

This clonotype was counted many times. The chain uses TRBV20-1 and TRBJ2-2; no definite D call. V was clipped by 3 bases and J by 7 bases, with 9 bases between them. Germline V gene lookup returns CDR1 DFQATT and CDR2 SNEGSKA (reference sequence). The CDR3 is 12 amino acids. The CDR3 reads CSASSVDGELFF. In DNA form, the CDR3 reads TGCAGTGCTAGTTCGGTCGACGGGGAGCTGTTTTTT.